Listed here are 5 T cell receptor beta chains from one sample, sequenced in a study of CD8+CD57+ T cells in acquired aplastic anemia. Sequencing involved patients with CD8+CD57+ cell expansion previously shown by flow cytometry. Investigators profiled TCR beta VDJ and CDR3 from genomic DNA template. MiXCR, run by TCRdb on the reads, gives a single entry per CDR3 protein. The sample includes roughly 500,000 distinct CDR3 sequences, less than 35% of them seen just once. Sequencing input: sorted CD4+, CD8+, or CD8+CD57+ T cells (not recorded which) from PBMCs. The receptor source for this set is a human donor with aplastic anemia.

The table lists this clonotype with a few counts. The chain carries TRBV6-1 and TRBJ2-6; TRBD2 matches at 8 bases. Germline V gene lookup returns CDR1 MNHNS and CDR2 SASEGT. V lost 6 bases, J lost 2 bases, and 3 bases stayed unmatched. This CDR3 spans 15 amino acids. This CDR3 reads CASSRGGAGANVLTF. The CDR3 DNA reads as TGTGCCAGCAGCCGGGGGGGGGCTGGGGCCAACGTCCTGACTTTC.

In its sample, this clonotype was seen many times. J is TRBJ2-7 and V is TRBV19; D unresolved. The CDR3 extends over 15 amino acids. Between the trimmed V and J ends, which lost 4 bases and 1 base, there was a span of 14 bases. The V gene's germline CDR1 is LNHDA and CDR2 SQIVND (reference sequence). This chain's CDR3 is CASSKTTLGSYEQYF. The CDR3 DNA sequence: TGTGCCAGTAGTAAAACGACCTTAGGGTCCTACGAGCAGTACTTC.

This clonotype came up a few times. The V call is TRBV12-3 or TRBV12-4, the J call TRBJ2-3, with 11 bases aligning to TRBD2. Germline trimming cut 6 bases from V and 5 bases from J; bases unmatched to any gene: 4. The CDR3 runs to 14 residues. The chain's CDR3 is CASRIAGGGDTQYF. As DNA, the CDR3 is TGTGCCAGCAGGATAGCGGGAGGGGGAGATACGCAGTATTTT.

Remarks on this clonotype: The junction shows a germline mismatch at one end, possibly a read error. The gene calls are TRBV2 and TRBJ1-2; D gene uncertain. CDR1 is SNHLY, CDR2 FYNNEI, per germline. The CDR3 is made up of 15 amino acids. The chain's CDR3 is CASSEAASPILAQFW. CDR3 bases: TGTGCCAGCAGTGAAGCGGCTAGCCCGATACTCGCTCAGTTCTGG.

This clonotype was detected a few times. The V and J genes are TRBV12-3 or TRBV12-4 and TRBJ1-1, with 7 bases identical to TRBD1. Trimming at V came to 6 bases and at J to 6 bases, leaving 7 bases not matched to a gene. CDR3 size: 13 residues. CDR3 bases: TGTGCCAGCAGCAACAGGGGTTTGCCTGAAGCTTTCTTT. This encodes CASSNRGLPEAFF.